The 17 T cell receptor beta chains below come from one sample, sequenced in a study of blood T cell repertoires in COVID-19. Generated by immunoSEQ multiplex PCR, the TCRdb table keeps only in-frame clones and is missing some. The table records 140,000 to 150,000 clones, approximately 88% of them present only once. The source material was peripheral blood. The receptor source for this set is a man aged 60 to 75 with active or convalescent COVID-19.

The chain joins TRBV6-6 to TRBJ2-5, with 7 positions matching TRBD2. The CDR3 has 14 amino acids. The ends lost 5 bases at V and 5 bases at J; junction bases unmatched: 8. Germline CDR1 MNHNY, CDR2 SVGAGI (reference sequence). The CDR3 protein is CASSRGGGGETQYF. The CDR3 DNA sequence: TGTGCCAGCAGTAGGGGCGGGGGTGGTGAGACCCAGTACTTC.

Regarding this clone: Its ends do not fully match the called genes, so a read error is possible. This chain uses TRBV11-2 with TRBJ1-1; the match to TRBD1 covers 7 bases. Per germline, CDR1 SGHAT and CDR2 FQNNGV. CDR3 size: 15 residues. CDR3 in amino acids: CASSPVRGRNTETFF. The CDR3 DNA reads TGTGCCAGCAGCCCAGTGAGGGGGCGGAACACTGAAACTTTCTTT.

This clone has only one observation. The gene calls are TRBV28 and TRBJ1-4; TRBD1 matches 11 bases. V lost 2 bases and J lost 6; bases outside the gene matches: 2. This CDR3 spans 15 amino acids. Per germline, CDR1 MDHEN and CDR2 SYDVKM. The CDR3: CASSLGQGAYEKLFF. The CDR3 nucleotides read TGTGCCAGCAGTTTAGGACAGGGGGCTTATGAAAAACTGTTTTTT.

The chain joins TRBV2 to TRBJ2-6, with 8 bases aligning to TRBD1. The CDR3 consists of 18 residues. The V gene's germline CDR1 is SNHLY and CDR2 FYNNEI. Trimming cost V 7 bases and J 0 bases; bases outside gene matches: 11. This chain's CDR3 is CASTRQGLMISGANVLTF. CDR3 DNA: TGTGCCAGCACTCGACAGGGGCTAATGATCTCTGGGGCCAACGTCCTGACTTTC.

This clone showed up just once. The rearrangement joins TRBV7-9 to TRBJ1-2; 8 nucleotides match TRBD1. Per the germline V gene, CDR1 is SEHNR and CDR2 is FQNEAQ (reference sequence). The CDR3 runs 14 residues. The V and J ends lost 4 bases and 8 bases, in that order; junction bases with no gene match: 9. The CDR3 nucleotides read TGTGCCAGCAGCTCGCAATTGACAGGGGACGGCTACACCTTC. It specifies CASSSQLTGDGYTF.

V and J are TRBV19 and TRBJ2-1, with TRBD1 identical over 9 bases. The CDR3 is made up of 16 amino acids. The J segment lost 2 bases and the V segment lost 5 bases, leaving 7 bases of the junction unmatched. Germline CDR1 is LNHDA and CDR2 is SQIVND (reference sequence). CDR3 region: CASSSRGDRAYNEQFF. In DNA, the CDR3 is TGTGCCAGTAGTTCTCGTGGGGACAGGGCCTACAATGAGCAGTTCTTC.

The chain couples TRBV5-6 to TRBJ1-2, with TRBD1 matching over 8 bases. Looked up from germline, CDR1 is SGHDT and CDR2 is YYEEEE. V lost 0 bases to trimming and J lost 4 bases; unmatched junction nucleotides: 8. The CDR3 loop spans 16 amino acids. The CDR3 here is CASSLAEGQDIYGYTF. In DNA form, the CDR3 reads TGTGCCAGCAGCTTGGCCGAGGGACAGGATATCTATGGCTACACCTTC.

This clone was seen just once. The chain recombines TRBV9 with TRBJ2-3; 8 nucleotides line up with TRBD2. Looked up from germline, CDR1 is SGDLS and CDR2 is YYNGEE. The CDR3 runs 16 residues. Losses at the gene ends were 0 bases for V and 3 bases for J; bases not matched to a gene: 6. CDR3 DNA sequence: TGTGCCAGCAGCGTAGGGGAGCGGGAGAGGACAGATACGCAGTATTTT. It is translated as CASSVGERERTDTQYF.

CDR3 DNA: TGTGCCAGCAGCTTGGGGGACAGGGTTTGGAATGAGCAGTTCTTC. Translating gives CASSLGDRVWNEQFF. The V gene is TRBV5-8, the J gene TRBJ2-1; 9 bases line up with TRBD1. From germline, CDR1 is SGHTS and CDR2 YDEGEE. The J segment lost 7 bases and the V segment lost 0 bases, leaving 5 bases of the junction unmatched. This CDR3 comprises 15 residues. The full variable domain, in which reference TRBV5-8 and TRBJ2-1 provide the parts outside the CDR3, is EAGVTQSPTHLIKTRGQQATLRCSPISGHTSVYWYQQALGLGLQFLLWYDEGEERNRGNFPPRFSGRQFPNYSSELNVNALELEDSALYLCASSLGDRVWNEQFFGPGTRLTVL.

This chain connects TRBV7-9 to TRBJ2-3; 11 nucleotides agree with TRBD2. This CDR3 comprises 18 residues. The germline V gene encodes CDR1 SEHNR and CDR2 FQNEAQ (reference sequence). Trimming cost V 8 bases and J 6 bases; bases outside gene matches: 19. CDR3 protein: CASQSSGTSGRSRDTQYF. CDR3 DNA: TGTGCCAGCCAATCTTCGGGAACTAGCGGGAGATCGAGGGATACGCAGTATTTT.

The chain couples TRBV5-1 to TRBJ2-3; 10 bases line up with TRBD2. The J segment lost 2 bases and the V segment lost 0 bases, leaving 3 bases of the junction unmatched. Germline V gene lookup returns CDR1 SGHRS and CDR2 YFSETQ. The CDR3 extends over 16 amino acids. The CDR3: CASSLELAGNTDTQYF. The DNA of the CDR3 is TGCGCCAGCAGCTTGGAACTAGCGGGAAACACAGATACGCAGTATTTT.

The V gene is TRBV6-5, the J gene TRBJ2-7, with TRBD1 identical over 10 bases. From germline, CDR1 is MNHEY and CDR2 SVGAGI. This CDR3 is 14 amino acids long. J gave up 2 bases and V 5 bases, and 3 bases lay outside the gene matches. The CDR3 loop reads CASSPGQGTYEQYF. The CDR3 DNA is TGTGCCAGCAGTCCGGGACAGGGGACCTACGAGCAGTACTTC.

The CDR3 loop reads CATSRDGGSPQETQYF. The CDR3 region has the DNA TGTGCCACCAGCAGAGATGGCGGGAGTCCCCAAGAGACCCAGTACTTC. V and J are TRBV15 and TRBJ2-5; the match to TRBD2 covers 7 bases. The CDR3 spans 16 residues. Trimming at V came to 0 bases and at J to 1 base, leaving 5 bases not matched to a gene. Germline V gene data show CDR1 as LNHNV and CDR2 as YYDKDF (reference sequence).

The rearrangement uses TRBV29-1 and TRBJ2-1; TRBD1 matches at 10 bases. V trimming: 6 bases; J trimming: 0 bases; junction bases outside the gene matches: 14. The CDR3 has 18 amino acids. CDR1 and CDR2 from the germline V gene are SQVTM and ANQGSEA. DNA of the CDR3: TGCAGCGTGGGTCGGGACAGGGGCTTTATAGGCTCCTACAATGAGCAGTTCTTC. Its protein is CSVGRDRGFIGSYNEQFF.

This clone showed up just once. The chain couples TRBV18 to TRBJ1-3, with 9 positions matching TRBD1. The CDR3 spans 16 residues. Germline CDR1 KGHSH, CDR2 LQKENI. J was trimmed by 4 bases and V by 5 bases; bases with no gene match: 9. The CDR3 region has the DNA TGTGCCAGCTCATCGACAGGGGGAAAGTCGGGAAACACCATATATTTT. Its translation is CASSSTGGKSGNTIYF.

The chain carries TRBV18 and TRBJ1-4; D ambiguous. V lost 5 bases and J 0 bases, leaving 7 bases between the germline ends. The CDR3 runs to 14 residues. Germline V gives CDR1 KGHSH, CDR2 LQKENI. CDR3 bases: TGTGCCAGCTCAACTTCATCAACTAATGAAAAACTGTTTTTT. Its protein is CASSTSSTNEKLFF.

The chain employs TRBV7-9 and TRBJ2-1; 12 nucleotides match TRBD2. V was clipped by 7 bases and J by 4 bases; unmatched bases: 11. The CDR3 is 17 residues long. Germline V gene lookup returns CDR1 SEHNR and CDR2 FQNEAQ (reference sequence). The CDR3 bases are TGTGCCAGCACCTCCCCTACTAGCGGGAGGTGGTACAATGAGCAGTTCTTC. It translates to CASTSPTSGRWYNEQFF.